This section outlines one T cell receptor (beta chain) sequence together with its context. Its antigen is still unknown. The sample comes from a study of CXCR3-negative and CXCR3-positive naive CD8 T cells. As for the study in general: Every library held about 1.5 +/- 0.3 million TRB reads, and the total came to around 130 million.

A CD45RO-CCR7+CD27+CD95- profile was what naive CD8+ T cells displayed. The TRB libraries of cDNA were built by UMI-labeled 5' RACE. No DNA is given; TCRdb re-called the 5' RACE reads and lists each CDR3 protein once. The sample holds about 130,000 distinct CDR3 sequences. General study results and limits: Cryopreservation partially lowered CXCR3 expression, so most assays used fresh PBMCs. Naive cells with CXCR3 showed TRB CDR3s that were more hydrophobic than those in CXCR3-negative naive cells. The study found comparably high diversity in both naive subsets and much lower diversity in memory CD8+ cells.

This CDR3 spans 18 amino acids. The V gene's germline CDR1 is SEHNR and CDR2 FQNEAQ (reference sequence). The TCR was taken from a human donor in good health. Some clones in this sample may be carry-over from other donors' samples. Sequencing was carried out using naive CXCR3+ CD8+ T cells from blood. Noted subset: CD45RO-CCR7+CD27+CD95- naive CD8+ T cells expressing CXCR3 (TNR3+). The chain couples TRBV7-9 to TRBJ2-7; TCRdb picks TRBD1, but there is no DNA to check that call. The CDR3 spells CASSLEFVPGHISYEQYF.